A single sample is the source of the 10 T cell receptor beta chains below, sequenced in a study of spatial heterogeneity in lung cancer. Whole-study results and caveats: Higher tumor mutation counts went along with higher counts of expanded intratumoral alpha and beta TCRs.

No antigens are known for them. This sample's time point: sample taken at primary tumor resection. TCRdb reprocessed the 5' RACE reads via MiXCR and lists one record per CDR3 protein. Among roughly 1,500 distinct CDR3 sequences, roughly 5.2% were seen once, and the ten largest hold about 9.5%. The sample consisted of lung tumor tissue, taken at surgery. These receptors all stem from a male donor with early-stage non-small cell lung cancer.

This clonotype is judged large. The J gene is TRBJ1-1, the V gene TRBV20-1; D perhaps matches TRBD1 (6 bases). Between the trimmed V and J ends, which lost 4 bases and 3 bases, there was a span of 9 bases. The CDR3 runs to 12 residues. Germline values: CDR1 DFQATT, CDR2 SNEGSKA (reference sequence). DNA for the CDR3: TGCAGTGCTAACAGGGCGGACACTGAAGCTTTCTTT. Translation: CSANRADTEAFF.

By sample fraction, this clonotype is medium-sized. The chain recombines TRBV23-1 with TRBJ2-5; TRBD1 matches 9 bases. TRBV23-1 is reported as an ORF; its role is uncertain. The CDR3 sequence is 16 residues long. Unmatched junction bases numbered 8, after V lost 2 bases and J lost 4 bases. The CDR3 bases are TGCGCCAGCAGTCAAGTGACATCGGGACAGGGAGAGACCCAGTACTTC. This codes for CASSQVTSGQGETQYF.

The chain links TRBV12-3 or TRBV12-4 to TRBJ2-2; 7 bases map to TRBD2. With 1 base clipped from V and 4 bases from J, the junction kept 9 bases outside the gene matches. The CDR3 totals 17 residues. The CDR3 protein is CASSLVGSGAGTGELFF. In nucleotides, the CDR3 is TGTGCCAGCAGTTTAGTGGGCAGCGGGGCCGGCACCGGGGAGCTGTTTTTT.

This clonotype is medium-sized by share. This rearrangement joins TRBV19 to TRBJ1-4; D gene unclear. Trimming took off 6 bases at V and 4 bases at J, with 15 bases between the two ends. The CDR3 is 15 residues long. Germline values: CDR1 LNHDA, CDR2 SQIVND (reference sequence). In nucleotides, the CDR3 is TGTGCCAGTAGCAGCGGCGGGTCCTATAATGAAAAACTGTTTTTT. Its translation: CASSSGGSYNEKLFF.

This clonotype is termed medium-sized (0.01 to 0.1%). This chain links TRBV28 with TRBJ1-5; D is ambiguous. Germline V CDR1 and CDR2: MDHEN, SYDVKM. This CDR3 is built from 12 residues. Trimming pared 5 bases from V and 0 bases from J, leaving 2 bases between. Written as DNA, the CDR3 is TGTGCCAGCAGTAATAGCAATCAGCCCCAGCATTTT. Protein product: CASSNSNQPQHF.

In its sample, this clonotype ranks as medium-sized (0.01 to 0.1%). The V gene is TRBV6-5, the J gene TRBJ1-1; D is ambiguous. Germline V lookup: CDR1 MNHEY, CDR2 SVGAGI. This CDR3 is 12 amino acids long. V was trimmed by 0 bases and J by 9 bases, leaving 8 bases between them. CDR3 amino acids: CASSYSRDKAFF. The CDR3 DNA reads as TGTGCCAGCAGTTACTCCCGGGATAAAGCTTTCTTT.

Within the sample, this clonotype is medium-sized (0.01 to 0.1%). The rearrangement links TRBV30 to TRBJ1-1; D might be TRBD1 (6 bases). The CDR3 has 13 amino acids. Deletions cut 5 bases from V and 0 bases from J, with 10 bases between. Germline lookup yields CDR1 GTSNPN and CDR2 SVGIG (reference sequence). In nucleotides, the CDR3 is TGTGCCTGGGGGACACGGATGAACACTGAAGCTTTCTTT. This gives the protein CAWGTRMNTEAFF.

This clonotype is classed as medium-sized. CDR3 sequence (DNA): TGTGCCAGCTCACCAAGGGGGTCCGATGGCTACACCTTC. The encoded protein is CASSPRGSDGYTF. The chain has TRBV18 and TRBJ1-2, with D possibly matching TRBD1 (6 bases). This CDR3 contains 13 residues. V was shortened by 2 bases and J by 6 bases, with 10 bases between the two germline ends. Looked up from germline, CDR1 is KGHSH and CDR2 is LQKENI.

By share, this clonotype ranks as large (0.1 to 1%). The V gene is TRBV7-3, the J gene TRBJ1-1, with a possible D match to TRBD1 (5 bases). Between the trimmed V and J ends, which lost 3 bases and 1 base, there was a span of 9 bases. Germline CDR1 reads SGHTA; CDR2 reads FQGTGA. This CDR3 has 14 residues. The CDR3 DNA reads TGTGCCAGCAGCTTTGGGGGAAAGAACACTGAAGCTTTCTTT. It is translated as CASSFGGKNTEAFF.

By its share, this clonotype is medium-sized. The V call is TRBV19, the J call TRBJ2-2, with 8 bases identical to TRBD1. CDR3 size: 14 residues. CDR1 is LNHDA, CDR2 SQIVND, per germline (reference sequence). Germline trimming cut 4 bases from V and 4 bases from J; bases unmatched to any gene: 2. CDR3 loop: CASSNRGSTGELFF. DNA of the CDR3: TGTGCCAGTAGTAACAGGGGGTCCACCGGGGAGCTGTTTTTT.